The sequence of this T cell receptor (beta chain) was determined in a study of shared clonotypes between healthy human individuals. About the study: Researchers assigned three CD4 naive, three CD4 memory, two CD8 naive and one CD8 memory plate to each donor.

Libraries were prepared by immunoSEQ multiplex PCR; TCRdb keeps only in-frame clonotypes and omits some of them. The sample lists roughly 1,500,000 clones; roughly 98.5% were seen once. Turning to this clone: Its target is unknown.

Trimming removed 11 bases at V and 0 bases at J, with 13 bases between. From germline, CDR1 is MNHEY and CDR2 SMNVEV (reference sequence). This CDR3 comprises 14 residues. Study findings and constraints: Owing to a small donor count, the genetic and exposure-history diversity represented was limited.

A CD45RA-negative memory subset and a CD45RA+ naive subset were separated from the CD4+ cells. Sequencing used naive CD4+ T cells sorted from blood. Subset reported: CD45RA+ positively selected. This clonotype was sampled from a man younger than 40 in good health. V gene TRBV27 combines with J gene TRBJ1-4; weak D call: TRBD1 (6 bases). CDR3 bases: TGTGCCTTCAGGGGCACTACAACTAATGAAAAACTGTTTTTT. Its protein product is CAFRGTTTNEKLFF. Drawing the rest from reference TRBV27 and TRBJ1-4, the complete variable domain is EAQVTQNPRYLITVTGKKLTVTCSQNMNHEYMSWYRQDPGLGLRQIYYSMNVEVTDKGDVPEGYKVSRKEKRNFPLILESPSPNQTSLYFCAFRGTTTNEKLFFGSGTQLSVL.